This T cell receptor beta chain stems from a study of shared clonotypes between healthy human individuals. General study findings and limits: The study drew on few donors, limiting represented genetic and exposure-history diversity.

Naive CD8 cells were CD45RO-negative, positively selected for CCR7, excluding terminally differentiated effector memory CD45RA+ cells. The CDR3 sequence is 13 residues long. V was clipped by 2 bases and J by 10 bases, with 12 bases between them. Germline CDR1 and CDR2: MNHEY and SVGAGI. On this clone: Its antigen is unknown.

Deep was the level used in running the assay. Sorted subsets were amplified in replicate PCRs using around 0.2 ug DNA, around 30,000 T cell genomes. Assay: immunoSEQ multiplex PCR; the TCRdb copy retains only in-frame clones and omits some. This sample has approximately 600,000 clones; 85% to 95% occur once, and the top ten carry 0.11%. Specimen: naive CD8+ T cells sorted from blood. The clonotype was recovered from a woman aged 25 to 39 in good health. The gene calls are TRBV6-5 and TRBJ1-5, with D unclear. This CDR3 reads CASSYEHMGPQHF. CDR3 DNA: TGTGCCAGCAGTTACGAGCACATGGGTCCCCAGCATTTT.